The entry that follows covers one TCR beta chain sequence. Its cognate antigen is unknown. The record originates from a study of shared clonotypes between healthy human individuals. Study-wide background: Researchers assigned three CD4 naive, three CD4 memory, two CD8 naive and one CD8 memory plate to each donor.

Each PCR replicate from the sorted subsets contained approximately 0.2 ug DNA, which is tens of thousands of T cell genomes. Generated by immunoSEQ multiplex PCR, the TCRdb table keeps only in-frame clones and is missing some. The sample consists of approximately 110,000 clones, around 71% of them appearing once. Findings and caveats of the study: Genetic and exposure-history diversity was limited by the small donor number.

Among the donors, all were Caucasian adults who lived in Nashville, Tennessee. The material sequenced was memory CD8+ T cells sorted from blood. The subset: CD45RO+ cells pooled with CCR7-negative TemRA cells. The TCR comes from a woman aged 30 to 39 in good health.

CDR3 in amino acids: CASSFTQLAGVEQYF. The CDR3 DNA is TGTGCCAGCAGCTTTACCCAGCTAGCGGGAGTCGAGCAGTACTTC. V gene TRBV5-6 combines with J gene TRBJ2-7; 10 nucleotides align to TRBD2. CDR1 is SGHDT, CDR2 YYEEEE, per germline. V lost 2 bases, J lost 6 bases, and 8 bases stayed unmatched. This CDR3 spans 15 amino acids. Using reference TRBV5-6 and TRBJ2-7 for the parts outside the CDR3, the full variable domain is DAGVTQSPTHLIKTRGQQVTLRCSPKSGHDTVSWYQQALGQGPQFIFQYYEEEERQRGNFPDRFSGHQFPNYSSELNVNALLLGDSALYLCASSFTQLAGVEQYFGPGTRLTVT.